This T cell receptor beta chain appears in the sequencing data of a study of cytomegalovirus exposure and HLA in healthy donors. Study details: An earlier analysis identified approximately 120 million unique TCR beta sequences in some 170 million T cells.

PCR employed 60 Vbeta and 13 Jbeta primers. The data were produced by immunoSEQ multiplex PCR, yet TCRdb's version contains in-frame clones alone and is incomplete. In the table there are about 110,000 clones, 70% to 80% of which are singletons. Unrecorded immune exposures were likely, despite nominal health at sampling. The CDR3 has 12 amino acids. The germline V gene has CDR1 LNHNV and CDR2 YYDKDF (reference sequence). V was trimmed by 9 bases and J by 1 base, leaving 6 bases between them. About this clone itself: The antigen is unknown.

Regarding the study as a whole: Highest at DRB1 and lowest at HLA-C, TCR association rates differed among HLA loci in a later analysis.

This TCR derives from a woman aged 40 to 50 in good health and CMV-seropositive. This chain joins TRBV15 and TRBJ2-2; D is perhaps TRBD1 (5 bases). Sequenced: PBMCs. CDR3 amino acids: CATGQNTGELFF. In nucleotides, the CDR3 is TGTGCCACTGGACAGAACACCGGGGAGCTGTTTTTT.